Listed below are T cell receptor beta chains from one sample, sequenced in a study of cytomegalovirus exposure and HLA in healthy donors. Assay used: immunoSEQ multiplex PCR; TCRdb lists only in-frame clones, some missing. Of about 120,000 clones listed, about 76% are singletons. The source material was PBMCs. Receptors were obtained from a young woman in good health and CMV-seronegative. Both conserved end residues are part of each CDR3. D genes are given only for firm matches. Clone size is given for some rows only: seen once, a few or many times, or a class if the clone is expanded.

CDR3 DNA: TGTGCCAGCAGCGAGGGGGCAGGGAATATTCGTGGGCTGTTTTTT; CDR3 protein: CASSEGAGNIRGLFF; V gene: TRBV7-2; D gene: TRBD1; J gene: TRBJ1-4; clone size: .
CDR3 DNA: TGTGCCAGCAGCGCCCAAAAGTTCGGTGAGCAGTTCTTC; CDR3 protein: CASSAQKFGEQFF; V gene: TRBV7-8; D gene: .; J gene: TRBJ2-1; clone size: .
CDR3 DNA: TGTGCCAGCAGGATCTCCGGGCCGGGGACTGAAGCTTTCTTT; CDR3 protein: CASRISGPGTEAFF; V gene: TRBV6-5; D gene: .; J gene: TRBJ1-1; clone size: .
CDR3 DNA: TGTGCCAGCGAGGGACTAGCGTTTTCCCCGGGTGAGCAGTTCTTC; CDR3 protein: CASEGLAFSPGEQFF; V gene: TRBV2; D gene: TRBD2; J gene: TRBJ2-1; clone size: .
CDR3 DNA: TGTGCCAGCAGTTACGGGGAGAGCACAGATACGCAGTATTTT; CDR3 protein: CASSYGESTDTQYF; V gene: TRBV6-6; D gene: .; J gene: TRBJ2-3; clone size: few
CDR3 DNA: TGTGCCAGCAGCCCCCGGGACAGGTCATCCTACGAGCAGTACTTC; CDR3 protein: CASSPRDRSSYEQYF; V gene: TRBV5-8; D gene: TRBD1; J gene: TRBJ2-7; clone size: .
CDR3 DNA: TGTGCCAGCCGTGGGACAATCACCATCGGGGAGCAGTACTTC; CDR3 protein: CASRGTITIGEQYF; V gene: TRBV28; D gene: .; J gene: TRBJ2-7; clone size: once
CDR3 DNA: TGTGCCAGCAGCTTCTTTGACAGGGCCTACGAGCAGTACTTC; CDR3 protein: CASSFFDRAYEQYF; V gene: TRBV5-5; D gene: TRBD1; J gene: TRBJ2-7; clone size: .
CDR3 DNA: TGTGCCAGCAGCGGGGGACTTCCATACGAGCAGTACTTC; CDR3 protein: CASSGGLPYEQYF; V gene: TRBV5-4; D gene: .; J gene: TRBJ2-7; clone size: .
CDR3 DNA: TGTTCCAGCAGCCGATACGGGACAGGGAATCAGCCCCAGCATTTT; CDR3 protein: CSSSRYGTGNQPQHF; V gene: TRBV7-9; D gene: TRBD1; J gene: TRBJ1-5; clone size: .